This TCR beta chain appears in the sequencing data of a study of CD8 T cells in Susac syndrome. Reverse transcription of roughly 0.5 to 1 ug RNA was carried out with random hexamers. TCRdb used MiXCR to reprocess the immunoSEQ multiplex PCR reads, holding one entry per CDR3 protein. The sample contains 150,000 to 200,000 distinct CDR3 sequences, 90% to 97% of which appear only once. V was pared by 7 bases and J by 1 base, with 22 bases between. Per germline, CDR1 SQVTM and CDR2 ANQGSEA. The CDR3 is 16 residues long. Sequences were obtained from CD4+ T cells from PBMCs. This chain connects TRBV29-1 to TRBJ2-5, with TRBD1 as a possible D gene (5 bases). The TCR comes from a human donor with Susac syndrome. The CDR3 loop is CSADGPGHISQETQYF. The DNA for the CDR3 is TGCAGCGCTGACGGACCAGGACACATTAGCCAAGAGACCCAGTACTTC.